The 27 T cell receptor beta chains in this list originate from one sample, sequenced in a study of early T cells in non-severe SARS-CoV-2 infection. TCRdb re-analysed the 5' RACE reads in MiXCR, keeping a single row per CDR3 protein. Here the sample spans tens of thousands of distinct CDR3 sequences, approximately 5.5% being singletons. Sequencing used whole blood. The receptors here all came from an adult who was a healthcare worker with PCR-confirmed SARS-CoV-2 infection or an uninfected control (not recorded which).

V gene TRBV28 combines with J gene TRBJ2-7; 10 bases match TRBD2. CDR1 and CDR2 (germline): MDHEN, SYDVKM. V lost 2 bases to trimming and J lost 6 bases; unmatched junction nucleotides: 4. This CDR3 is 14 amino acids long. This CDR3 reads CASSLGLAGVEQYF. The DNA for the CDR3 is TGTGCCAGCAGTTTAGGTCTAGCGGGAGTCGAGCAGTACTTC.

The rearrangement joins TRBV5-1 to TRBJ2-2; D remains unclear. Trimming pared 3 bases from V and 4 bases from J, leaving 10 bases between. The CDR3 totals 14 residues. Germline values: CDR1 SGHRS, CDR2 YFSETQ. CDR3 sequence reads: CASSWASITGELFF. The CDR3 coding sequence is TGCGCCAGCAGCTGGGCTTCAATCACCGGGGAGCTGTTTTTT.

The chain employs TRBV12-3 or TRBV12-4 and TRBJ1-3; no firm D call. V shed 2 bases and J shed 1 base, with 9 bases lying between them. The CDR3 spans 15 residues. The CDR3 here is CASSLNQLSGNTIYF. The DNA for the CDR3 is TGTGCCAGCAGTTTAAATCAGCTATCTGGAAACACCATATATTTT.

This clonotype appeared many times. This chain connects TRBV5-4 to TRBJ2-3, with unresolved D. The CDR3 runs 17 residues. The germline gives CDR1 SGHNT, CDR2 YYREEE (reference sequence). V lost 1 base and J lost 3, with 18 bases in between. In DNA form, the CDR3 reads TGTGCCAGCAGCTTGACGGTCGCCTTCCCTTTGACAGATACGCAGTATTTT. Translated: CASSLTVAFPLTDTQYF.

This clonotype was seen just once. V is TRBV7-6 and J is TRBJ2-5; a possible D gene is TRBD2 (6 bases). This CDR3 region has 15 residues. Germline CDR1 reads SGHVS; CDR2 reads FNYEAQ. The V end lost 5 bases, the J end lost 4 bases, and 17 bases lay between the germline ends. The CDR3 DNA reads TGTGCCAGCAGCCCAAGCGGTCCCGGGGGAGAGACCCAGTACTTC. It translates to CASSPSGPGGETQYF.

This clonotype was recorded a few times. The chain uses TRBV7-3 and TRBJ2-3; 10 bases match TRBD2. The CDR3 loop spans 15 amino acids. After removal of 2 bases from V and 2 bases from J, the junction contained 1 base not matched to a gene. The V gene's germline CDR1 is SGHTA and CDR2 FQGTGA. CDR3 sequence (DNA): TGTGCCAGCAGCTTACTAGCGGGAGTCACAGATACGCAGTATTTT. This gives the protein CASSLLAGVTDTQYF. Full variable domain (remainder filled in from reference TRBV7-3 and TRBJ2-3): GAGVSQTPSNKVTEKGKYVELRCDPISGHTALYWYRQSLGQGPEFLIYFQGTGAADDSGLPNDRFFAVRPEGSVSTLKIQRTERGDSAVYLCASSLLAGVTDTQYFGPGTRLTVL.

This clonotype came up a few times. The gene calls are TRBV6-2 or TRBV6-3 and TRBJ1-2; TRBD1 matches 7 bases. The CDR3 covers 12 residues. V dropped 8 bases and J dropped 2; count of bases not matched to a gene: 2. Germline CDR1 reads MNHEY; CDR2 reads SVGEGT. The CDR3 loop reads CASGGQNYGYTF. The CDR3 nucleotides read TGTGCCAGCGGGGGACAGAACTATGGCTACACCTTC.

This clonotype has ten or more counts. This sequence joins TRBV11-2 and TRBJ2-1; D is ambiguous. V was clipped by 1 base and J by 6 bases, with 4 bases between them. From germline, CDR1 is SGHAT and CDR2 FQNNGV. The CDR3 is 12 residues long. The CDR3 region has the DNA TGTGCCAGCAGCTTAGTTGGCAATGAGCAGTTCTTC. As protein: CASSLVGNEQFF.

V is TRBV10-3 and J is TRBJ2-4; perhaps TRBD2 as D (5 bases). The CDR3 length is 14 residues. Germline V gene data show CDR1 as ENHRY and CDR2 as SYGVKD. The V end lost 10 bases, the J end lost 5 bases, and 18 bases lay between the germline ends. In DNA, the CDR3 is TGTGCCACCATGAGCGGATTGGGCGAAAACATTCAGTACTTC. Encoded protein: CATMSGLGENIQYF.

The chain joins TRBV10-2 to TRBJ2-7; the match to TRBD1 covers 7 bases. This CDR3 is 15 amino acids long. The trim removed 6 bases at V and 7 bases at J, leaving 15 bases unmatched. Germline assignment: CDR1 WSHSY and CDR2 SAAADI. DNA of the CDR3: TGCGCCAGCAGATACCACAGGGGTGGAAATAAAGAGCAGTACTTC. This codes for CASRYHRGGNKEQYF.

This clonotype appeared many times. The CDR3 nucleotides are TGTGCTAGTGCCCCGGGACTAGCGGGTTACAATGAGCAGTTCTTC. It specifies CASAPGLAGYNEQFF. The chain has TRBV12-5 and TRBJ2-1; 12 bases line up with TRBD2. Germline V gives CDR1 LGHNT, CDR2 FRNRAP. Germline trimming cut 7 bases from V and 4 bases from J; bases unmatched to any gene: 5. The CDR3 runs 15 residues.

This clonotype was seen ten or more times. The rearrangement joins TRBV11-2 to TRBJ2-7; the D gene could be TRBD1 or TRBD2 (5 bases each). Trimming pared 7 bases from V and 3 bases from J, leaving 22 bases between. Germline CDR1 SGHAT, CDR2 FQNNGV. There are 16 residues in the CDR3. CDR3 in amino acids: CASTKRGDSPIYEQYF. The CDR3 nucleotides read TGTGCCAGCACGAAGAGGGGCGACAGTCCGATCTACGAGCAGTACTTC.

This clonotype was detected many times. This chain connects TRBV14 to TRBJ2-3, with no clear D. V dropped 0 bases and J dropped 14 bases, with 21 bases sitting between them. This CDR3 has 15 amino acids. Germline V lookup: CDR1 SGHDN, CDR2 FVKESK. CDR3 protein: CASSQDFRAVSFPYF. The DNA of the CDR3 is TGTGCCAGCAGCCAAGATTTCCGGGCGGTCAGCTTTCCGTATTTT.

This clonotype was counted between two and nine times. CDR3 sequence: CASSEFPRPYNEQFF. In DNA form, the CDR3 reads TGTGCCAGCAGTGAGTTCCCCCGTCCCTACAATGAGCAGTTCTTC. J is TRBJ2-1 and V is TRBV6-1; D is undetermined. Germline CDR1 is MNHNS and CDR2 is SASEGT. The CDR3 contains 15 residues. The ends were cut back, 3 bases at V and 2 bases at J, with 11 bases in the middle.

This clonotype was counted ten times or more. The chain is built from TRBV6-1 and TRBJ2-3, with D tentatively TRBD2 (5 bases). Trimming removed 8 bases from V and 1 base from J, with 19 bases in between. Per germline, CDR1 MNHNS and CDR2 SASEGT. The CDR3 runs 16 residues. The CDR3 nucleotides read TGTGCCAGCTCCCCCCCCCGGGAATCTCGCACAGATACGCAGTATTTT. Its translation is CASSPPRESRTDTQYF.

The sample holds many counts of this clonotype. The chain carries TRBV28 and TRBJ1-2; tentatively, D is TRBD1 (5 bases). The CDR3 is made up of 12 amino acids. CDR1 is MDHEN, CDR2 SYDVKM, per germline. Trimming left V 2 bases short and J 4 bases short, with 5 bases between. CDR3 coding DNA: TGTGCCAGCAGTTTAGGGGGCTATGGCTACACCTTC. Protein: CASSLGGYGYTF.

In this sample, this clonotype turned up a few times. The chain couples TRBV12-3 or TRBV12-4 to TRBJ1-5; D uncertain. V dropped 6 bases and J dropped 0 bases, with 15 bases sitting between them. The CDR3 is made up of 16 amino acids. The CDR3 here is CASSSARPHSNQPQHF. DNA for the CDR3: TGTGCCAGCAGCTCGGCCCGGCCTCATAGCAATCAGCCCCAGCATTTT.

In this sample, this clonotype turned up many times. This rearrangement joins TRBV7-6 to TRBJ2-1; 9 bases line up with TRBD2. Germline V gene lookup returns CDR1 SGHVS and CDR2 FNYEAQ. The CDR3 is 15 residues long. With V trimmed by 5 bases and J by 4 bases, 6 bases remained unmatched. The CDR3 protein is CASSPPSGVYNEQFF. The CDR3 DNA reads TGTGCCAGCAGCCCCCCTAGCGGGGTGTACAATGAGCAGTTCTTC. The whole variable domain, remainder taken from reference TRBV7-6 and TRBJ2-1, is GAGVSQSPRYKVTKRGQDVALRCDPISGHVSLYWYRQALGQGPEFLTYFNYEAQQDKSGLPNDRFSAERPEGSISTLTIQRTEQRDSAMYRCASSPPSGVYNEQFFGPGTRLTVL.

This clonotype was recorded at least ten times. This chain's CDR3 is CASHRAGGGHEQYF. The DNA for the CDR3 is TGTGCCAGCCACCGTGCCGGGGGAGGCCACGAGCAGTACTTC. The rearrangement links TRBV27 to TRBJ2-7, with D possibly matching TRBD2 (6 bases). The V end was cut by 8 bases, the J end by 5 bases, with 19 bases between. This CDR3 is 14 amino acids long. Germline loops: CDR1 MNHEY, CDR2 SMNVEV (reference sequence).

As regards this clonotype: Sequence at one end of the junction differs from germline and may be a read error. This chain links TRBV7-2 with TRBJ1-4, with D perhaps TRBD1 (5 bases). CDR3 length equals 15 residues. CDR1 is SGHTA, CDR2 FQGNSA, per germline. The CDR3 spells CASSRYQGSGEELFF. CDR3 DNA: TGTGCCAGCAGCCGGTACCAGGGTTCGGGTGAAGAACTGTTTTTT.

This clonotype has just a few counts. The gene calls are TRBV20-1 and TRBJ1-3, with TRBD1 as a possible D gene (6 bases). The CDR3 length is 14 residues. Looked up from germline, CDR1 is DFQATT and CDR2 is SNEGSKA (reference sequence). V was pared by 5 bases and J by 0 bases, with 11 bases between. CDR3 sequence reads: CSALTGYSGNTIYF. The CDR3 coding sequence is TGCAGTGCTCTGACAGGCTACTCTGGAAACACCATATATTTT.

This clonotype is judged medium-sized. V gene TRBV6-5 combines with J gene TRBJ2-3; 9 bases line up with TRBD2. V dropped 5 bases and J dropped 0; count of bases not matched to a gene: 6. Germline V gene sequence: CDR1 MNHEY, CDR2 SVGAGI. The CDR3 is made up of 16 amino acids. The CDR3 nucleotides read TGTGCCAGCAGTACATGGGGGACTAGCAGCACAGATACGCAGTATTTT. It translates to CASSTWGTSSTDTQYF.

This clonotype was seen ten or more times. The rearrangement links TRBV7-9 to TRBJ2-1; 7 bases are a match to TRBD2. V gave up 6 bases and J gave up 8 bases; unmatched junction bases: 16. CDR1 and CDR2 from the germline V gene are SEHNR and FQNEAQ (reference sequence). This CDR3 comprises 16 residues. The CDR3 region has the DNA TGTGCCAGCAGTGCTCGAGGTAGCGGGTCTGTCGATGAGCAGTTCTTC. It encodes CASSARGSGSVDEQFF.

The genes are TRBV28 and TRBJ2-7; TRBD1 might be the D (7 bases). CDR1 and CDR2 (germline): MDHEN, SYDVKM. V lost 6 bases and J lost 4, with 19 bases in between. The CDR3 is 15 amino acids. Here the CDR3 reads CASSSGDREEYEQYF. CDR3 coding DNA: TGTGCCAGCAGCTCAGGCGACAGGGAGGAGTACGAGCAGTACTTC.

The rearrangement joins TRBV11-2 to TRBJ2-1; a possible D gene is TRBD1 (5 bases). Germline assignment: CDR1 SGHAT and CDR2 FQNNGV. The CDR3 spans 16 residues. V shed 3 bases and J shed 10 bases, with 22 bases lying between them. The CDR3 region has the DNA TGTGCCAGCAGCTTTGGGGCGCAAGGTTCGCTCGGAGAGCAGTTCTTC. Its protein product is CASSFGAQGSLGEQFF.

This clonotype was observed at least ten times. This sequence joins TRBV7-9 and TRBJ1-6, with D unresolved. The V end was cut by 6 bases, the J end by 5 bases, with 8 bases between. The germline V gene has CDR1 SEHNR and CDR2 FQNEAQ (reference sequence). CDR3 length equals 13 residues. The CDR3 DNA follows: TGTGCCAGCAGGGTTCTGGATAATTCACCCCTCCACTTT. Amino acid sequence: CASRVLDNSPLHF.

Many counts were recorded for this clonotype. J is TRBJ1-4 and V is TRBV20-1; D uncertain. The germline gives CDR1 DFQATT, CDR2 SNEGSKA (reference sequence). The CDR3 is made up of 17 amino acids. The V gene lost 0 bases and the J gene lost 0 bases, with 14 bases spanning the gap. In DNA form, the CDR3 reads TGCAGTGCTAGAGATCCCGTTCTCCGCGCAACTAATGAAAAACTGTTTTTT. The encoded protein is CSARDPVLRATNEKLFF.